The source of this TCR beta chain is a study of CD8+ T cells in alopecia areata. Study-wide context: Each of the treated patients was given oral tofacitinib, 5 to 10 mg twice daily, for moderate-to-severe alopecia areata. Affected scalp percentage determined the severity score of treated patients.

The CDR3 consists of 13 residues. V was cut by 7 bases and J by 4 bases, with 13 bases left in between. Germline CDR1 MNHEY, CDR2 SVGAGI. As the sequencing template, cDNA was produced by extracting RNA and reverse transcribing it. This table comes from immunoSEQ multiplex PCR, and its TCRdb copy is limited to in-frame clones, with some not included. The table has around 270,000 clones, more than 45% seen once. The treatment denotes: oral pan-JAK inhibitor, 5-10 mg twice daily. The starting material was CD4+ T cells sorted from blood, obtained at week 24, from a patient treated with tofacitinib. The source of this sequence is a human donor with alopecia areata. This chain joins TRBV6-5 and TRBJ1-1; D is unclear. The CDR3 DNA reads TGTGCCAGCACTCCACTGGGATTCACTGAAGCTTTCTTT. Protein sequence: CASTPLGFTEAFF.